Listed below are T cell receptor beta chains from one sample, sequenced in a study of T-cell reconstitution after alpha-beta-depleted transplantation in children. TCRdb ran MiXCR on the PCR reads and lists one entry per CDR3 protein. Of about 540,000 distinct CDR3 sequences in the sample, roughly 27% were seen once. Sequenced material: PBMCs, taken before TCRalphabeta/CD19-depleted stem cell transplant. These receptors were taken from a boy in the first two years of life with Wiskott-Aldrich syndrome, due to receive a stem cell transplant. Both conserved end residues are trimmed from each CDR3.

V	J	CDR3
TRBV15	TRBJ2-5	ATSKYRGQGETQY
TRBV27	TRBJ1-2	ASSPDDNYGYT
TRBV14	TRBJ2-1	ASSASGRNEQF
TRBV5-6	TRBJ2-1	ASSSTSGRASYNEQF
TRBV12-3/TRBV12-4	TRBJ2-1	ASSTWREYNNEQF
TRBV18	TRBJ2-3	ASSPTGRKADTQY
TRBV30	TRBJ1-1	AWTQRGGAEAF
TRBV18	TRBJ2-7	ASSLRLAGGGYEQY
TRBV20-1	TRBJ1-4	SAREWGGANEKLF
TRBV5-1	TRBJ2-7	ASSLVWDRGLSSYEQY
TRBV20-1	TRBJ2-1	SASVWGNEQF
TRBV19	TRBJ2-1	ASSRQGVIGEQF
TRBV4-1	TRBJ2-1	ASSHIGLAGGPERDEQF
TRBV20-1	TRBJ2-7	SAYQTGTNEQY
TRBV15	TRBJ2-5	ATSSTPGRSLQETQY
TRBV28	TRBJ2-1	ASRWTSTAYNEQF
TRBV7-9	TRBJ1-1	ASSLEVGGGTEAF
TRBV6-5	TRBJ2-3	ASSYSRVTGGTQY
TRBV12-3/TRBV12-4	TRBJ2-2	ASDRGTGELF
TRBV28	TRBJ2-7	ASSFTGGPIYEQY
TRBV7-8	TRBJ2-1	ASSFMSGDSYNEQF
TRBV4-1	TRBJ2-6	ASSQVSGSRVNVLT
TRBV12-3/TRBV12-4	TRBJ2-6	ASSLQLAASGANVLT
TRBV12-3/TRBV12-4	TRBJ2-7	ASSLEDIYEQY
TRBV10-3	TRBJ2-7	AISERSDYEQY
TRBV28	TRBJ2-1	ASSLSLPLNEQF
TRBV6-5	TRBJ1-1	ASSYRTGPSAEAF
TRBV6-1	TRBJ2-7	ASSELPTPAYEQY
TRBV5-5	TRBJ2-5	ASSSPSGRVGETQY
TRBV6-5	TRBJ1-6	ASSYSTGPNSPLH
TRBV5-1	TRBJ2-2	ASSLDAGSGELF
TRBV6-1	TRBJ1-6	ASSEVAANSPLH
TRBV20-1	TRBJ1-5	SARDLQMENQPQH
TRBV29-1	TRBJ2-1	SVLTGGWGEQF
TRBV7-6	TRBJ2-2	ASSQKYIGELF
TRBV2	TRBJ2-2	ASSEQVSTGELF
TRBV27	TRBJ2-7	ASSLHYRRSPIYEQY
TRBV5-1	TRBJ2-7	ASRLQVTYEQY
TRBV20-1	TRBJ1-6	SARGKGAKSPLH
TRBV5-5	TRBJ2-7	ASSRLDRGTYEQY
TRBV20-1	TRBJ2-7	SARVTGGREQY
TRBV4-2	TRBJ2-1	ASSQQGARGNEQF
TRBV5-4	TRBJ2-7	ASSLEWGRYYEQY
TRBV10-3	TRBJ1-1	AIKIQQGSEAF
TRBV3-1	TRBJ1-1	ASSQPGGNTEA
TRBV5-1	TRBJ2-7	ASSGPSDSYEQY
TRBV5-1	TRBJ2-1	ASSLAGTGNYNEQF
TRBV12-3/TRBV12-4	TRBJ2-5	ASSPTVTIQETQY
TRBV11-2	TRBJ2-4	ASSQTSGRVLSKNTQY
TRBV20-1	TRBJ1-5	SVRSGSGVQPQH
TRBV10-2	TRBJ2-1	ASESGIHEQF
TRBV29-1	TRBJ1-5	SVESWVKQPQH
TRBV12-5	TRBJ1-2	ASGRTGSPNYGYT
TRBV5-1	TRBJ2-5	ASRRTSETQY
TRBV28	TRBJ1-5	ASSPPPNGGNQPQH